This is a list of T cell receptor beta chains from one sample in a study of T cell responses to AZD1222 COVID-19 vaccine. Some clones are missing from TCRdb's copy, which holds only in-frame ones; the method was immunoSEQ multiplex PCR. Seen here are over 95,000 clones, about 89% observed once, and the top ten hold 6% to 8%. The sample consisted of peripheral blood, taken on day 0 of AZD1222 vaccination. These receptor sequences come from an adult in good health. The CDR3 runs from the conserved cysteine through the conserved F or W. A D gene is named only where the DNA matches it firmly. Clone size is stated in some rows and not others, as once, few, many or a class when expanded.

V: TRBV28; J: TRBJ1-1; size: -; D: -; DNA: TGTGCCAGCAGTCCATTGGGCAGGGGTGCCGCTGAAGCTTTCTTT; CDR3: CASSPLGRGAAEAFF
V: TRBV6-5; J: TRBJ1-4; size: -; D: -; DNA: TGTGCCAGCAGGAACCCCGACGGGGGTCGAAGGTTTTTT; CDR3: CASRNPDGGRRFF
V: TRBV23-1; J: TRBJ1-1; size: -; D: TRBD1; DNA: TGCGCCAGCAGTCACCAAAGGGGGCGGCGGACTGAAGCTTTCTTT; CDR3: CASSHQRGRRTEAFF
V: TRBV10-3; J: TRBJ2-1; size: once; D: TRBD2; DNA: TGTGCCATCCTAATAGCGGGAGAGTACCACAATGAGCAGTTCTTC; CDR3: CAILIAGEYHNEQFF
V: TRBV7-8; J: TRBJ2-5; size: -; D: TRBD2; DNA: TGTGCCAGCAGCTTATCGAGACTAGCGGGAGGACAAGAGACCCAGTACTTC; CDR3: CASSLSRLAGGQETQYF
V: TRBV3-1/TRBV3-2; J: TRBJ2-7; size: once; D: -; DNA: TGTGCCAGCAGCCAAGCCCTAGGGGAGCAGTACTTC; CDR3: CASSQALGEQYF
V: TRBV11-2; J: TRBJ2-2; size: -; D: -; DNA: TGTGCCAGCAGCTTAATTCGGGGCGCGAACACCGGGGAGCTGTTTTTT; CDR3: CASSLIRGANTGELFF
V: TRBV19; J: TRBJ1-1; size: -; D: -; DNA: TGTGCCTTGCGGGTGAACACTGAAGCTTTCTTT; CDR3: CALRVNTEAFF
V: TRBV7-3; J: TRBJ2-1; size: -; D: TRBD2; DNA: TGTGCCAGCAGCTTACGCGGCCAGCGGGGGAGCTCCTACAATGAGCAGTTCTTC; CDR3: CASSLRGQRGSSYNEQFF
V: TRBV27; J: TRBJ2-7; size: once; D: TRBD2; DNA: TGTGCCAGCAGTTTCGCGGGAGCTCGGAACGAGCAGTACTTC; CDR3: CASSFAGARNEQYF
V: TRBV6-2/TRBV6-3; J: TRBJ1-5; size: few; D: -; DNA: TGTGCCAGCAGTTACCTCCGGTCTACCCAGCATTTT; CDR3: CASSYLRSTQHF
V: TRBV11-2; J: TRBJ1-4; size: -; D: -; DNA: TGTGCCAGCAGCATACAGGGTGGCCTAAATGAAAAACTGTTTTTT; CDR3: CASSIQGGLNEKLFF
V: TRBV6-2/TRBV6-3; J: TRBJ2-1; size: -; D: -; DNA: TGTGCCAGCAGTTACTCTCCCAGGGCACACGAGCAGTTCTTC; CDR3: CASSYSPRAHEQFF
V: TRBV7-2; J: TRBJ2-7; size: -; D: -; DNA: TGTGCCAGCAGCTTAGCCCGCTACGAGCAGTACTTC; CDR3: CASSLARYEQYF
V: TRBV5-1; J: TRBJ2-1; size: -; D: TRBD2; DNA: TGCGCCAGCAGCTTTAGCGGGAGGGTCTATGAGCAGTTCTTC; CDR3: CASSFSGRVYEQFF
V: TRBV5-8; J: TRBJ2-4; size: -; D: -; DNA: TGTGCCAGCAGCTTGGAGGGAATCAAAAACATTCAGTACTTC; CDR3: CASSLEGIKNIQYF
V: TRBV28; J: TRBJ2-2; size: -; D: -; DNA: TGTGCCAGCAGAACTAGCACCGGGGAGCTGTTTTTT; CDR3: CASRTSTGELFF
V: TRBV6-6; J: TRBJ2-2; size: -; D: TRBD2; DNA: TGTGCCAGCAGTTGGGGCGGGAGGCTCTCCCCCGGGGAGCTGTTTTTT; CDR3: CASSWGGRLSPGELFF
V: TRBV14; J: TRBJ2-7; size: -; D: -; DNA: -; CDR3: CASSPFGPGYEQYF
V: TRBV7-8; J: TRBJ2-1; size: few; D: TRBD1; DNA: TGTGCCAGCAGCTTAGGGGACAGGGGGCTGGACAATGAGCAGTTCTTC; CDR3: CASSLGDRGLDNEQFF
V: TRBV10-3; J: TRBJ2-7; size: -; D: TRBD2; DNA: TGTGCCATCAGTGACTTGGGACTAGCGGGGAACCTCTCCTACGAGCAGTACTTC; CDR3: CAISDLGLAGNLSYEQYF
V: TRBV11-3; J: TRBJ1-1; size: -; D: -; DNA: TGTGCCAGCAGCTCTCGGATGAACACTGAAGCTTTCTTT; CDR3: CASSSRMNTEAFF
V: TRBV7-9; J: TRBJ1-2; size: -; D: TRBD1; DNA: TGTGCCAGCAGCTTAAGGGGGACAGGGACCTATGGCTACACCTTC; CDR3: CASSLRGTGTYGYTF
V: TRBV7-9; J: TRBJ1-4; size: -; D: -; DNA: TGTGCCAGCAGCTTAGGACAGGCGGGGAATGAAAAACTGTTTTTT; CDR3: CASSLGQAGNEKLFF
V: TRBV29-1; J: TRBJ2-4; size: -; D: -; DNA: TGCAGCGTTGAGCTGCACGTGGGCATTCAGTACTTC; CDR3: CSVELHVGIQYF
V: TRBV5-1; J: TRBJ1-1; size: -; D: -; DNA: TGCGCCAGCAGTAGACAGCGGGGCACTGAAGCTTTCTTT; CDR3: CASSRQRGTEAFF
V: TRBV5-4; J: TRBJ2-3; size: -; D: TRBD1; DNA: TGTGCCAGCAGCTTGGGGTCCTGGGGACAGCCCACAGATACGCAGTATTTT; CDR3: CASSLGSWGQPTDTQYF
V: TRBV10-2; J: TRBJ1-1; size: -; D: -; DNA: TGCGCCAGCAGCCGTGGAGGGGACACTGAAGCTTTCTTT; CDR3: CASSRGGDTEAFF
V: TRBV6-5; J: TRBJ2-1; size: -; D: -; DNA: TGTGCCAGCAGTCGTCTTGAACTTGTCAATGAGCAGTTCTTC; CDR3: CASSRLELVNEQFF
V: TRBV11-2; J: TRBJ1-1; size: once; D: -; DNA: TGTGCCAGCAGCTTAGTCGGAACTGAAGCTTTCTTT; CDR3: CASSLVGTEAFF
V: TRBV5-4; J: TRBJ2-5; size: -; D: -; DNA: TGTGCCAGCAGCCCCGGGACACTTCAAGAGACCCAGTACTTC; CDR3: CASSPGTLQETQYF